This T cell receptor (beta chain) was retrieved from a study of cytomegalovirus exposure and HLA in healthy donors. Study-level results: Indistinguishable V segments, including TRBV6-2 and TRBV6-3, were excluded. In a later analysis, an Asian-associated ancestry cluster reportedly showed fewer N-insertions than the 666-donor mean.

The trim removed 8 bases at V and 4 bases at J, leaving 14 bases unmatched. CDR1 and CDR2 (germline): SEHNR, FQNEAQ (reference sequence). This CDR3 is built from 16 residues. This clone was found a few times. What it binds is not known. In the PCR, 60 Vbeta and 13 Jbeta primers were used. Assay: immunoSEQ multiplex PCR; the TCRdb copy retains only in-frame clones and omits some. The top ten clones hold approximately 1.3% of a sample with 180,000 or so clones, 65% to 85% of them seen once. The J gene is TRBJ1-2, the V gene TRBV7-9; 9 nucleotides match TRBD1. Input material: PBMCs. The TCR was taken from a girl aged 5-17 years in good health and CMV-seropositive. The CDR3 sequence: CASSITRTGGSYGYTF. The CDR3 DNA reads TGTGCCAGCTCCATTACCCGAACAGGGGGCAGCTATGGCTACACCTTC.